The text below deals with one T cell receptor beta chain. What it recognizes is unknown. This sample is part of a study of siplizumab effects on memory and regulatory T cells. Study-level findings and limits: Siplizumab, the agent tested, significantly reduced alloreactive sequences traceable to unstimulated CD4+ memory cells. The alloresponse seemed to draw substantially on naive T cells, which appeared more diverse than memory cells.

Some clones are missing from TCRdb's copy, which holds only in-frame ones; the method was immunoSEQ multiplex PCR. This sample carries roughly 50,000 clones, 95% to 97% of them seen once, and the ten largest clones take roughly 0.6%. Losses at the gene ends were 5 bases for V and 3 bases for J; bases not matched to a gene: 8. CDR1 is SGHVS and CDR2 is FQNEAQ in the germline V gene. The CDR3 spans 16 residues. The sample comprised naive CD4+ T cells sorted from blood. This clonotype originated in a human donor in good health. This sequence joins TRBV7-8 and TRBJ2-1; TRBD1 agrees at 9 bases. The CDR3 DNA reads TGTGCCAGCAGCGGGACGGGGACAGGGAGCTACAATGAGCAGTTCTTC. Its translation: CASSGTGTGSYNEQFF.